This T cell receptor beta chain was identified during a study of T-cell reconstitution after alpha-beta-depleted transplantation in children. As it was prepared, the TCRbeta library received unique molecular identifiers. TCRdb re-derived calls from the PCR reads in MiXCR, one entry per CDR3 protein. The data hold hundreds of thousands of distinct CDR3 sequences, with around 17% observed a single time. Between the trimmed V and J ends, which lost 3 bases and 4 bases, there was a span of 7 bases. CDR1 and CDR2 (germline): SEHNR, FQNEAQ (reference sequence). The CDR3 has 13 residues. The table lists this clonotype with a few counts.

This receptor was identified in a human donor who donated a stem cell graft to a child with acute myeloid leukemia. The starting material was PBMCs from the stem cell graft donor, obtained from the stem cell graft. The V gene is TRBV7-9, the J gene TRBJ1-5; no definite D call. CDR3 sequence (DNA): TGTGCCAGCAGCTTGTCCACTAATCAGCCCCAGCATTTT. Amino acids: CASSLSTNQPQHF.